This T cell receptor (beta chain) was obtained from a study of T cell responses to AZD1222 COVID-19 vaccine (dated by TCRdb to the early 2020s). At the level of the whole study: AZD1222 recipients whose second dose came at about 4 weeks and those whose second dose came at about 12 weeks were combined into one group, since spike-specific TCR depth and breadth did not differ between the two schedules. TCR sequencing was performed for approximately 240 trial participants, of whom some 200 were given two doses of AZD1222 and 26 were given two doses of MenACWY control vaccine. Trial participants were enrolled by age into subgroups of 18-55, 56-69 and 70-plus years, and around 150, 28 and 57 TCR-sequenced participants, respectively, were included in these subgroups.

This clone was picked up a small number of times. This clone's antigen is unknown. One base away there is no much larger clone; base qualities are not given. According to the study, the label for this sample's time point signals: baseline before first vaccination. Vaccinee samples were obtained from the UK trials COV001 and COV002, which included a single-blind randomized controlled phase 2/3 trial of AZD1222 (ChAdOx1 nCoV-19) in healthy adults. For TCRbeta chain sequencing, PBMC samples from trial participants were taken at day 0 and at day 28 after the second dose. The germline V gene (reference sequence) provides CDR1 WNHNN and CDR2 SYGVQD. V is trimmed back by 7 bases and J by 3 bases, and the junction contains 12 bases that no gene match accounts for. The cysteine opens and the phenylalanine closes a CDR3 of 15 amino acids. CDR3 DNA is the only sequence kept; it has 45 bases, read in frame from the first base.

The CDR3 regions of human TCRbeta chains were subjected to immunosequencing. As for how the authors treated the data: Repertoire TCRs were checked for matches against a reference library of SARS-CoV-2-specific TCRs that had been generated using the MIRA antigen-specificity platform. Breadth was defined as the fraction of unique TCRs that were SARS-CoV-2-associated. Depth was defined as the fraction of total T cells that were SARS-CoV-2-associated. Each spike-specific TCR was assigned to its reactive spike region and to a CD4 or CD8 class using the MIRA data. Log10-transformed breadth and depth values were compared by one-way ANOVA with Sidak's multiple comparisons tests. This immuneACCESS table, as held by TCRdb, lists in-frame sequences with V and J called but not all clones. Of the missing ones, under half trace to an unresolved V gene in checked studies; the others have no known cause. V and J calls plus clone size are reproduced from that table; the DNA served to infer D and trimming. Recorded for this sample are 130,000 or so clones; 94% of them occurred a single time. The top ten clonotypes cover roughly 6.6% of the sample.

Points the paper makes about the study in general: Only a handful of AZD1222 recipients were SARS-CoV-2 seropositive at baseline, limiting conclusions about previously exposed vaccinees. Participants were mostly white British, with more females than males. The authors suggested clonal diversity may have been underestimated. The whole spike protein was spanned by vaccine-associated CD4 TCRs, and dominant responses were seen in regions 160-218 and 743-854. After two AZD1222 doses, spike-specific TCR breadth and depth were significantly higher than at day 0 and than in MenACWY recipients. The 56-69-year group was small, and its depth increase did not reach significance, likely because of low power. No day 14 peak-response samples were available, so repertoires were characterized only after the peak T cell response. Reportedly, almost half of the unique spike-specific TCRs recognized epitopes lying outside the regions that are mutated in the B.1.351 and B.1.1.7 variants.

The sequence links TRBV10-1 to TRBJ2-7; TRBD1 fits 7 bases in the junction. The origin of this receptor is an adult in good health. Sequences were derived from peripheral blood, sampled on day 0 of AZD1222 vaccination. CDR3 protein: CASTLFRGICYEQYF. The DNA is as follows: TGCGCCAGCACCCTGTTCAGGGGGATCTGCTACGAGCAGTACTTC.